Listed here are 24 T cell receptor beta chains from one sample, sequenced in a study of post-analysis software for immune sequencing data. Study-level results: Relative to controls, patients had five TRBV segments at higher frequency, with TRBV5-6, TRBV5-1 and TRBV20-1 among these.

TCR beta cDNA libraries included unique molecular identifiers. TCRdb fed the PCR reads into MiXCR, producing one record per CDR3 protein. The sample has some 700,000 distinct CDR3 sequences, 55% to 60% seen once. Antigens of these TCRs are unknown. Sequencing was done on a sample of blood. These receptors all come from a girl aged 2 to 9 with multiple sclerosis.

J is TRBJ2-1 and V is TRBV19, with a weak D call TRBD2 (6 bases). There are 16 residues in the CDR3. Trimming cost V 5 bases and J 2 bases, with 16 bases left between them. Germline assignment: CDR1 LNHDA and CDR2 SQIVND (reference sequence). CDR3 residues: CASSARASETYNEQFF. The CDR3 DNA follows: TGTGCCAGTAGTGCCCGGGCTAGCGAGACCTACAATGAGCAGTTCTTC.

A few counts support this clonotype. The genes are TRBV7-2 and TRBJ2-3; 13 nucleotides line up with TRBD2. Per germline, CDR1 SGHTA and CDR2 FQGNSA. V shed 6 bases and J 1 base; nucleotides not matched to a gene: 4. The CDR3 is 16 residues long. CDR3 in DNA: TGTGCCAGCAGTTTCGGACTAGCGGGGGGCACAGATACGCAGTATTTT. Protein: CASSFGLAGGTDTQYF.

The CDR3 sequence: CASSFLEGEQFF. CDR3 coding DNA: TGTGCCAGCAGTTTTTTGGAGGGTGAGCAGTTCTTC. The V call is TRBV12-3 or TRBV12-4, the J call TRBJ2-1, with D perhaps TRBD2 (6 bases). CDR3 length equals 12 residues. V was pared by 3 bases and J by 9 bases, with 9 bases between.

This clonotype was observed a few times. The gene calls are TRBV5-1 and TRBJ1-2; TRBD1 might be the D (5 bases). Germline V gene lookup returns CDR1 SGHRS and CDR2 YFSETQ. The CDR3 length is 14 residues. Between the trimmed V and J ends, which lost 3 bases and 5 bases, there was a span of 14 bases. The CDR3 coding sequence is TGCGCCAGCAGCTGGGGCAGGGATGGGTATGGCTACACCTTC. It codes for CASSWGRDGYGYTF.

This clonotype occurred a few times. The rearrangement joins TRBV7-2 to TRBJ2-2; D is unresolved. This CDR3 has 12 amino acids. Trimming left V 2 bases short and J 6 bases short, with 4 bases between. In germline, CDR1 is SGHTA, CDR2 FQGNSA. The CDR3 sequence is CASSLYAGELFF. The CDR3 region has the DNA TGTGCCAGCAGCTTATATGCCGGGGAGCTGTTTTTT.

The chain is built from TRBV20-1 and TRBJ2-1, with D possibly TRBD1 on 6 matching bases. V lost 1 base and J lost 2, with 15 bases in between. The CDR3 sequence is 16 residues long. Germline CDR1 and CDR2: DFQATT and SNEGSKA (reference sequence). This CDR3 reads CSARGARGFPYNEQFF. CDR3 sequence (DNA): TGCAGTGCTAGAGGGGCCAGGGGATTCCCCTACAATGAGCAGTTCTTC.

This clonotype turned up a few times. The rearrangement uses TRBV4-1 and TRBJ2-7, with D unclear. CDR1 is MGHRA, CDR2 YSYEKL, per germline. V was trimmed by 0 bases and J by 5 bases, leaving 5 bases between them. This CDR3 has 12 amino acids. CDR3 bases: TGCGCCAGCAGCCAAGATAGCCACGAGCAGTACTTC. It specifies CASSQDSHEQYF.

V is TRBV29-1 and J is TRBJ1-2; TRBD1 might be the D (5 bases). Trimming left V 0 bases short and J 8 bases short, with 10 bases between. The CDR3 has 12 amino acids. Germline V gene sequence: CDR1 SQVTM, CDR2 ANQGSEA. The CDR3 region is CSVEDQGRGYTF. The CDR3 DNA sequence: TGCAGCGTTGAAGATCAGGGCAGGGGCTACACCTTC.

A single count supports this clonotype. The junction does not match germline at one end; this may be a read error. V gene TRBV6-1 combines with J gene TRBJ1-1; D is perhaps TRBD1 (5 bases). The CDR3 sequence is 12 residues long. CDR1 and CDR2 from the germline V gene are MNHNS and SASEGT. The CDR3 protein is CASQRGNAEAFF. The CDR3 DNA sequence: TGTGCCAGCCAGCGGGGGAACGCTGAAGCTTTCTTT.

The table lists this clonotype with a count of one. The chain is built from TRBV5-1 and TRBJ1-2; D gene ambiguous. The germline CDR1 and CDR2 sequences are SGHRS and YFSETQ. V lost 5 bases, J lost 1 base, and 18 bases lay in between. This CDR3 is 16 amino acids long. CDR3 DNA: TGCGCCAGCAGATTCAATGTGGTCAGCAATAACTATGGCTACACCTTC. Protein: CASRFNVVSNNYGYTF.

The chain is built from TRBV25-1 and TRBJ1-2; D ambiguous. This CDR3 is 14 amino acids long. The germline V gene has CDR1 MGHDK and CDR2 SYGVNS. The V and J ends lost 0 bases and 8 bases respectively, with 13 bases between them. In DNA form, the CDR3 reads TGTGCCAGCAGTGAATATGGGGATCCAGAGGGCTACACCTTC. This codes for CASSEYGDPEGYTF.

The chain uses TRBV14 and TRBJ1-2, with 7 bases matching TRBD1. This CDR3 is 15 amino acids long. In germline, CDR1 is SGHDN, CDR2 FVKESK. With 4 bases clipped from V and 8 bases from J, the junction kept 13 bases outside the gene matches. The CDR3 bases are TGTGCCAGCAGCCTACCGGGCACAGGGGTTGGAGGCTACACCTTC. Its translation is CASSLPGTGVGGYTF.

In this sample, this clonotype turned up a few times. The genes are TRBV15 and TRBJ2-1; TRBD1 matches at 7 bases. Germline loops: CDR1 LNHNV, CDR2 YYDKDF (reference sequence). This CDR3 comprises 17 residues. Germline trimming cut 0 bases from V and 7 bases from J; bases unmatched to any gene: 12. CDR3 in amino acids: CATSRDRVWGTANEQFF. As DNA, the CDR3 is TGTGCCACCAGCAGAGACAGGGTATGGGGGACAGCGAATGAGCAGTTCTTC.

The rearrangement uses TRBV10-1 and TRBJ1-2, with a possible D match to TRBD1 (5 bases). V was cut by 8 bases and J by 4 bases, with 17 bases left in between. There are 14 residues in the CDR3. CDR1 is WNHNN, CDR2 SYGVQD, per germline (reference sequence). CDR3 bases: TGCGCCAGCGGTGGGATCCCGGGGCCCTATGGCTACACCTTC. Translation gives CASGGIPGPYGYTF.

The V and J genes are TRBV7-6 and TRBJ2-1, with 10 bases matching TRBD2. The CDR3 is 15 residues long. Trimming took 5 bases from V and 7 from J; bases not matched to a gene: 8. Germline-derived CDR1 and CDR2 are SGHVS and FNYEAQ. In DNA form, the CDR3 reads TGTGCCAGCAGCCCAAGCGGGGGGGAGGATAATGAGCAGTTCTTC. Protein: CASSPSGGEDNEQFF.

The chain carries TRBV19 and TRBJ1-1; the D gene is possibly TRBD1 (6 bases). V shed 7 bases and J shed 7 bases, with 16 bases lying between them. This CDR3 spans 13 amino acids. Per the germline V gene, CDR1 is LNHDA and CDR2 is SQIVND (reference sequence). CDR3 nucleotides: TGTGCCAGTAAGATCTCAGGGGTGCGTGAAGCTTTCTTT. Translated, it gives CASKISGVREAFF.

This clonotype was recorded once. The chain joins TRBV10-3 to TRBJ2-5; TRBD1 agrees at 7 bases. The better agreement between TRBJ2-7 and the DNA end casts doubt on the J call. Germline CDR1 reads ENHRY; CDR2 reads SYGVKD. This CDR3 has 14 amino acids. The CDR3: CAISPGQSSYEQYF. CDR3 sequence (DNA): TGTGCCATCAGCCCGGGACAGAGCTCCTACGAGCAGTACTTC.

This clonotype was counted between two and nine times. The rearrangement joins TRBV3-1 to TRBJ2-3, with D uncertain. Between the trimmed V and J ends, which lost 5 bases and 9 bases, there was a span of 9 bases. Germline CDR1 reads LGHDT; CDR2 reads YNNKEL (reference sequence). CDR3 length: 11 amino acids. This CDR3 reads CASSYSTTQYF. CDR3 nucleotides: TGTGCCAGCAGCTATAGCACAACGCAGTATTTT.

The V gene is TRBV6-1, the J gene TRBJ2-4; TRBD1 aligns across 11 bases. The CDR3 is 19 amino acids. Germline lookup yields CDR1 MNHNS and CDR2 SASEGT. With V trimmed by 7 bases and J by 2 bases, 16 bases remained unmatched. CDR3 loop: CASNKITGTGGRTKNIQYF. The CDR3 DNA sequence: TGTGCCAGCAACAAAATCACCGGGACAGGGGGTCGAACCAAAAACATTCAGTACTTC.

The chain carries TRBV7-9 and TRBJ2-1; 9 nucleotides line up with TRBD2. Per the germline V gene, CDR1 is SEHNR and CDR2 is FQNEAQ (reference sequence). Trimming at V came to 5 bases and at J to 8 bases, leaving 16 bases not matched to a gene. The CDR3 spans 17 residues. The CDR3 region has the DNA TGTGCCAGCAGCCGTGGGGTGGTAGCGGGAGTCGCGGATGAGCAGTTCTTC. As protein: CASSRGVVAGVADEQFF.

The chain carries TRBV5-1 and TRBJ2-1; perhaps TRBD1 as D (5 bases). Looked up from germline, CDR1 is SGHRS and CDR2 is YFSETQ. The V and J ends lost 0 bases and 9 bases respectively, with 16 bases between them. CDR3 length equals 15 residues. CDR3 region: CASSLVAGNRVEQFF. CDR3 sequence (DNA): TGCGCCAGCAGCTTGGTGGCAGGGAACCGGGTTGAGCAGTTCTTC.

The chain is built from TRBV5-1 and TRBJ2-7, with a possible D match to TRBD2 (5 bases). The V and J ends lost 0 bases and 0 bases respectively, with 13 bases between them. Germline V gene data show CDR1 as SGHRS and CDR2 as YFSETQ. The length of the CDR3 is 16 residues. CDR3 amino acids: CASSLGEGASSYEQYF. For the CDR3, the DNA is TGCGCCAGCAGCTTGGGCGAGGGAGCTAGCTCCTACGAGCAGTACTTC.

The chain joins TRBV7-9 to TRBJ2-3; TRBD1 matches at 9 bases. The J segment lost 4 bases and the V segment lost 4 bases, leaving 6 bases of the junction unmatched. This CDR3 region has 15 residues. Per the germline V gene, CDR1 is SEHNR and CDR2 is FQNEAQ (reference sequence). DNA of the CDR3: TGTGCCAGCAGCTACCAGACAGGGGGTGCAGATACGCAGTATTTT. Protein product: CASSYQTGGADTQYF.

The rearrangement joins TRBV24-1 to TRBJ2-3; D may be TRBD1 (7 bases). The CDR3 runs 13 residues. Trimming took 7 bases from V and 3 from J, leaving 10 bases between them. Germline loops: CDR1 KGHDR, CDR2 SFDVKD. CDR3 sequence reads: CATSGGQTDTQYF. The CDR3 DNA reads as TGTGCCACCAGCGGGGGACAGACAGATACGCAGTATTTT.